This is a list of T cell receptor beta chains from one sample in a study of blood T cell repertoires in COVID-19. Profiled with immunoSEQ multiplex PCR; TCRdb holds only in-frame clones, not every one. Found here are about 430,000 clones, approximately 91% of them singletons; the top ten hold approximately 1.5%. Sequencing was done on a sample of PBMCs or T cells enriched from blood (not recorded which). These receptor sequences come from a woman aged 18-29 years who had been exposed to COVID-19. The CDR3 runs from the conserved cysteine through the conserved F or W. The order of the fields is CDR3 length, D gene, V gene, clone size, J gene, CDR3 DNA, CDR3 protein. A D gene is named only where the DNA matches it firmly. Some rows mark clone size as missing; the rest say once, few, many or name a class of expanded clone.

>18|.|TRBV18|.|TRBJ1-6
TGTGCCAGCTCACCGTCCATTTCCAGACAGAGTGATAATTCACCCCTCCACTTT
CASSPSISRQSDNSPLHF
>17|.|TRBV14|.|TRBJ2-3
TGTGCCAGCAGCCGGGGTAGTGTGGCGGGAAGCACAGATACGCAGTATTTT
CASSRGSVAGSTDTQYF
>16|.|TRBV5-6|.|TRBJ2-7
TGTGCCAGCAGCTTTGATCCCCGGCGGGCCCCCTACGAGCAGTACTTC
CASSFDPRRAPYEQYF
>17|.|TRBV11-2|.|TRBJ1-2
TGTGCCAGCAGCTTAGCGTCAAGTGGGAGGGACCGCTATGGCTACACCTTC
CASSLASSGRDRYGYTF
>16|.|TRBV7-9|.|TRBJ2-7
TGTGCCAGCAGCTTAGCCCGAGGAACCAGCTCCTACGAGCAGTACTTC
CASSLARGTSSYEQYF
>15|TRBD1|TRBV7-8|.|TRBJ2-1
TGTGCCAGCAGCTTAGGGGACAGGGCCTACAATGAGCAGTTCTTC
CASSLGDRAYNEQFF
>16|.|TRBV4-1|.|TRBJ1-1
TGCGCCAGCAGCCAAGATGGCATAAGGGGGTACACTGAAGCTTTCTTT
CASSQDGIRGYTEAFF
>13|TRBD1|TRBV12-3/TRBV12-4|.|TRBJ1-2
TGTGCCAGCAGTTTTGGCAGGGGGTCGGGCTACACCTTC
CASSFGRGSGYTF
>14|TRBD2|TRBV24-1|.|TRBJ2-1
TGTGCCACCAGTGTGGGAGGGTCCTACAATGAGCAGTTCTTC
CATSVGGSYNEQFF
>15|.|TRBV5-1|once|TRBJ2-1
TGCGCCAGCAGCTTGATACTGGTCTCCTACAATGAGCAGTTCTTC
CASSLILVSYNEQFF
>15|TRBD1|TRBV6-5|.|TRBJ2-7
TGTGCCAGCAGTTTGACCGGGACAGGGGACTACGAGCAGTACTTC
CASSLTGTGDYEQYF
>20|.|TRBV14|.|TRBJ2-2
TGTGCCAGCAGCCAAGATGTTCCCCGTCGGGCAGGGGGGCACACCGGGGAGCTGTTTTTT
CASSQDVPRRAGGHTGELFF
>15|.|TRBV9|.|TRBJ1-5
TGTGCCAGCAGCGTAGGAGGGTTAAGCAATCAGCCCCAGCATTTT
CASSVGGLSNQPQHF
>13|TRBD1|TRBV6-4|once|TRBJ2-2
TGTGCCAGCAGCCGACAGGGTTCCGGGGAGCTGTTTTTT
CASSRQGSGELFF
>16|TRBD2|TRBV15|.|TRBJ2-1
TGTGCCACCAGCGGGAGGGGAAGCGGGAGGGCCTGGGAGCAGTTCTTC
CATSGRGSGRAWEQFF
>14|TRBD1|TRBV7-2|.|TRBJ1-1
TGTGCCAGCAGCTTGACAGGGTTGAACACTGAAGCTTTCTTT
CASSLTGLNTEAFF
>11|.|TRBV7-2|.|TRBJ2-5
TGTGCCAGCAGCTCACAAAAGACCCAGTACTTC
CASSSQKTQYF
>13|.|TRBV2|.|TRBJ1-2
TGTGCCAGCAGTGATTTTGCGGGGGACGGCTACACCTTC
CASSDFAGDGYTF
>14|TRBD2|TRBV6-5|.|TRBJ2-1
TGTGCCAGCCAGGGACTAGCGGGGTACAATGAGCAGTTCTTC
CASQGLAGYNEQFF
>14|.|TRBV6-5|.|TRBJ1-1
TGTGCCAGCAGTTACTCGGTTCCCCCCCCGGGGGCTTTCTTT
CASSYSVPPPGAFF
>16|TRBD2|TRBV6-5|.|TRBJ2-5
TGTGCCAGCAGTTACCCCAGCGGGGGGGCCGGGGAGACCCAGTACTTC
CASSYPSGGAGETQYF
>16|TRBD1|TRBV6-2/TRBV6-3|few|TRBJ1-5
TGTGCCAGCAGTCGGACAGGGGGGACGAGCAATCAGCCCCAGCATTTT
CASSRTGGTSNQPQHF
>14|.|TRBV27|once|TRBJ2-3
TGTGCCAGCAGGAGCCACAGGGGCACAGATACGCAGTATTTT
CASRSHRGTDTQYF
>15|.|TRBV11-2|.|TRBJ2-2
TGTGCCAGCAGCCCGGGACACCTCAGCATCGGGGAGCTGTTTTTT
CASSPGHLSIGELFF
>19|.|TRBV27|.|TRBJ2-1
TGTGCCAGCAGTCCCTGGAACCCTGGACATCTTAGCTCCTACAATGAGCAGTTCTTC
CASSPWNPGHLSSYNEQFF
>11|.|TRBV20-1|once|TRBJ2-5
TGCAGTGCTTCCCAGCGGGAGACCCAGTACTTC
CSASQRETQYF
>17|TRBD2|TRBV28|.|TRBJ2-7
TGTGCCAGCAGTTTCCGGACTAGCACCACGAGCTCCTACGAGCAGTACTTC
CASSFRTSTTSSYEQYF
>16|TRBD1|TRBV5-1|.|TRBJ1-2
TGCGCCAGCAGCCCGGTCTCCACAGGGGATCGCTATGGCTACACCTTC
CASSPVSTGDRYGYTF
>10|.|TRBV30|.|TRBJ2-5
TGTGCCTGGAGTTCGGAGACCCAGTACTTC
CAWSSETQYF
>15|.|TRBV28|.|TRBJ2-7
TGTGCCAGCATTCCCCAGGGCGGGGGCAGGAGCGAGCAGTACTTC
CASIPQGGGRSEQYF
>14|.|TRBV7-6|once|TRBJ2-7
TGTGCCAGCAGCATGGGGCAGGACACCTACGAGCAGTACTTC
CASSMGQDTYEQYF
>15|.|TRBV4-2|.|TRBJ1-2
TGTGCCAGCAGCCAAGCCCAGGGACAAAACTATGGCTACACCTTC
CASSQAQGQNYGYTF
>17|.|TRBV4-1|.|TRBJ2-2
TGCGCCAGCAGCCGAGATACGGGGATCACGAACACCGGGGAGCTGTTTTTT
CASSRDTGITNTGELFF
>15|TRBD1|TRBV5-4|few|TRBJ2-7
TGTGCCAGCAGCTTGACAGGGGGGTTCTCCTACGAGCAGTACTTC
CASSLTGGFSYEQYF
>13|.|TRBV30|.|TRBJ1-5
TGTGCCTGGAGTGTATTAGAAAATCAGCCCCAGCATTTT
CAWSVLENQPQHF
>18|.|TRBV4-1|.|TRBJ2-7
TGCGCCAGCAGCCAAGATTGGTCCCATCGGGACAACTCCTACGAGCAGTACTTC
CASSQDWSHRDNSYEQYF
>12|.|TRBV13|.|TRBJ1-1
TGTGCCAGCAGCTTAGAGGCAGGAGAAGCTTTCTTT
CASSLEAGEAFF